These 17 T cell receptor beta chains were sequenced from one sample in a study of brain metastases from non-small cell lung cancer. Libraries were prepared by immunoSEQ multiplex PCR; TCRdb keeps only in-frame clonotypes and omits some of them. This sample has about 15,000 clones, with over 80% found just once. Sequencing used primary lung tumor tissue. These receptors came from a donor at least 40 years old with non-small cell lung cancer.

This clone is large in the sample. The chain joins TRBV7-9 to TRBJ2-7; D possibly uses TRBD1 or TRBD2 (5 bases each). Trimming cost V 5 bases and J 6 bases, with 11 bases left between them. The CDR3 sequence is 12 residues long. Germline values: CDR1 SEHNR, CDR2 FQNEAQ (reference sequence). As DNA, the CDR3 is TGTGCCAGCAGCGCGCAGGGACCCGAGCAGTACTTC. It encodes CASSAQGPEQYF.

The V gene is TRBV6-5, the J gene TRBJ2-3, with TRBD2 matching 11 bases. Trimming at V came to 3 bases and at J to 10 bases, leaving 9 bases not matched to a gene. The germline gives CDR1 MNHEY, CDR2 SVGAGI. CDR3 length: 15 amino acids. The CDR3 spells CASSYLGTSGLPQYF. In nucleotides, the CDR3 is TGTGCCAGCAGTTATTTAGGGACTAGCGGCCTTCCGCAGTATTTT.

The CDR3 is CASKREGTEAFF. Written as DNA, the CDR3 is TGTGCCAGCAAGAGGGAGGGGACTGAAGCTTTCTTT. J is TRBJ1-1 and V is TRBV6-5; possibly TRBD1 for D (5 bases). Trimming took 7 bases from V and 5 from J, leaving 11 bases between them. The germline V gene encodes CDR1 MNHEY and CDR2 SVGAGI. The CDR3 is 12 amino acids.

V and J are TRBV19 and TRBJ2-1, with 9 positions matching TRBD2. Germline loops: CDR1 LNHDA, CDR2 SQIVND (reference sequence). V trimming: 7 bases; J trimming: 7 bases; junction bases outside the gene matches: 14. The CDR3 is 16 residues long. CDR3 bases: TGTGCCAGTACCAACAGGGCGAGCGGGGGGCGGAATGAGCAGTTCTTC. Protein sequence: CASTNRASGGRNEQFF. Variable domain in full (rest from reference TRBV19 and TRBJ2-1): DGGITQSPKYLFRKEGQNVTLSCEQNLNHDAMYWYRQDPGQGLRLIYYSQIVNDFQKGDIAEGYSVSREKKESFPLTVTSAQKNPTAFYLCASTNRASGGRNEQFFGPGTRLTVL.

The V gene is TRBV28, the J gene TRBJ2-1; 9 bases map to TRBD2. Germline V gene data show CDR1 as MDHEN and CDR2 as SYDVKM. V shed 2 bases and J 0 bases; nucleotides not matched to a gene: 11. The CDR3 covers 19 residues. CDR3 sequence: CASSLPRGSGGHSYNEQFF. DNA of the CDR3: TGTGCCAGCAGTTTACCTCGGGGTAGCGGGGGCCACTCCTACAATGAGCAGTTCTTC.

The chain combines TRBV24-1 with TRBJ2-1; D is perhaps TRBD1 (6 bases). CDR3 length: 15 amino acids. Germline CDR1 reads KGHDR; CDR2 reads SFDVKD. Trimming pared 4 bases from V and 2 bases from J, leaving 11 bases between. Written as DNA, the CDR3 is TGTGCCACCAGTGACCCGGGACATGCCTACAATGAGCAGTTCTTC. This translates into CATSDPGHAYNEQFF.

The V call is TRBV5-5, the J call TRBJ2-7; D may be TRBD2 (5 bases). This CDR3 contains 13 residues. The germline gives CDR1 SGHKS, CDR2 YYEKEE (reference sequence). With 0 bases removed from V and 3 bases from J, the gap between germline ends came to 7 bases. CDR3 residues: CASSLAEGYEQYF. As DNA, the CDR3 is TGTGCCAGCAGCTTGGCCGAGGGCTACGAGCAGTACTTC.

The rearrangement uses TRBV2 and TRBJ1-1; no definite D call. Germline CDR1 and CDR2: SNHLY and FYNNEI. This CDR3 is built from 12 residues. The V gene lost 1 base and the J gene lost 4 bases, with 4 bases spanning the gap. CDR3 region: CASSEGVTEAFF. In nucleotides, the CDR3 is TGTGCCAGCAGTGAAGGCGTCACTGAAGCTTTCTTT.

This sequence joins TRBV18 and TRBJ2-2; no firm D call. Germline V lookup: CDR1 KGHSH, CDR2 LQKENI. V was trimmed by 1 base and J by 1 base, leaving 10 bases between them. The CDR3 has 16 amino acids. CDR3 protein: CASSPQDVVNTGELFF. The DNA of the CDR3 is TGTGCCAGCTCACCACAGGATGTCGTGAACACCGGGGAGCTGTTTTTT.

The chain couples TRBV7-3 to TRBJ2-3, with TRBD2 matching 10 bases. This CDR3 has 16 residues. Germline values: CDR1 SGHTA, CDR2 FQGTGA. Unmatched junction bases numbered 9, after V lost 5 bases and J lost 4 bases. The CDR3 DNA sequence: TGTGCCAGCAGCGCATGGGCTAGCGGGGGCGCAGATACGCAGTATTTT. Protein sequence: CASSAWASGGADTQYF.

The chain joins TRBV24-1 to TRBJ2-3, with 11 bases that match TRBD2. CDR3 length: 16 amino acids. The V segment lost 3 bases and the J segment 2 bases; nucleotides outside the gene matches: 3. Germline assignment: CDR1 KGHDR and CDR2 SFDVKD. In DNA form, the CDR3 reads TGTGCCACCAGTGATCCTAGCGGGGGGTTCACAGATACGCAGTATTTT. Translation: CATSDPSGGFTDTQYF.

The V and J genes are TRBV7-2 and TRBJ2-7; TRBD2 matches 12 bases. The CDR3 runs to 19 residues. J was trimmed by 2 bases and V by 0 bases; bases with no gene match: 11. In germline, CDR1 is SGHTA, CDR2 FQGNSA. DNA of the CDR3: TGTGCCAGCAGCTTAGCGAGAACTAGCGGGGGGACTAGAGCCTACGAGCAGTACTTC. As protein: CASSLARTSGGTRAYEQYF.

This clone showed up just once. This chain links TRBV29-1 with TRBJ2-5; no clear D gene. The V end lost 4 bases, the J end lost 1 base, and 7 bases lay between the germline ends. The germline V gene has CDR1 SQVTM and CDR2 ANQGSEA. CDR3 size: 12 residues. CDR3 region: CSVARFQETQYF. The CDR3 DNA reads TGCAGCGTTGCTCGCTTCCAAGAGACCCAGTACTTC. The full variable domain, rest sourced from reference TRBV29-1 and TRBJ2-5, is SAVISQKPSRDICQRGTSLTIQCQVDSQVTMMFWYRQQPGQSLTLIATANQGSEATYESGFVIDKFPISRPNLTFSTLTVSNMSPEDSSIYLCSVARFQETQYFGPGTRLLVL.

This clone was counted once. The chain uses TRBV2 and TRBJ2-3; D is undetermined. Germline assignment: CDR1 SNHLY and CDR2 FYNNEI. Trimming left V 8 bases short and J 0 bases short, with 6 bases between. This CDR3 region has 12 residues. The DNA of the CDR3 is TGTGCCAGCGCCTACAGCACAGATACGCAGTATTTT. This gives the protein CASAYSTDTQYF.

The V and J genes are TRBV10-3 and TRBJ2-1; D call uncertain. This CDR3 comprises 13 residues. CDR1 and CDR2 from the germline V gene are ENHRY and SYGVKD. V lost 6 bases, J lost 8 bases, and 14 bases lay in between. CDR3 amino acids: CAISDPPVHEQFF. For the CDR3, the DNA is TGTGCCATCAGCGACCCCCCCGTTCATGAGCAGTTCTTC.

This chain joins TRBV27 and TRBJ2-4, with 7 bases matching TRBD1. The germline gives CDR1 MNHEY, CDR2 SMNVEV (reference sequence). With 0 bases clipped from V and 7 bases from J, the junction kept 3 bases outside the gene matches. The CDR3 loop spans 14 amino acids. CDR3 coding DNA: TGTGCCAGCAGTTTATCAGGGGGCGGCAACATTCAGTACTTC. It translates to CASSLSGGGNIQYF.

The J gene is TRBJ1-5, the V gene TRBV30, with a weak D call TRBD1 (5 bases). V was trimmed by 2 bases and J by 4 bases, leaving 9 bases between them. This CDR3 region has 13 residues. Germline CDR1 and CDR2: GTSNPN and SVGIG (reference sequence). The CDR3 DNA reads TGTGCCTGGAGTTTACAGGAAAATCAGCCCCAGCATTTT. Its translation is CAWSLQENQPQHF.